This TCR beta chain was recovered during a study of low-dose radiotherapy and immunotherapy resistance in tumors. At the level of the study: Intravenous cyclophosphamide 200 mg/m2 was given every two weeks, one day before radiation and immunotherapy.

Alpha and beta chains were covered, as first-strand cDNA relied on TRAV- and TRBV-specific primers. TCRs were put through 20 PCR cycles of amplification with Phusion. A constant-region primer and the V-primer adapter served as the primer pair. Each CDR3 protein gets one entry after TCRdb re-called the reads with MiXCR. The repertoire holds approximately 11,000 distinct CDR3 sequences, with less than 60% as singletons. V dropped 0 bases and J dropped 4 bases, with 7 bases sitting between them. CDR3 length: 13 residues. The germline gives CDR1 SGHNT, CDR2 YYREEE (reference sequence). This sequence joins TRBV5-4 and TRBJ1-1; tentatively, D is TRBD1 (6 bases). The clonotype was recovered from a human donor with advanced metastatic prostate, ovarian, gallbladder or colorectal cancer (not recorded which). This table probably holds off-target reads from a library built for another chain. In nucleotides, the CDR3 is TGTGCCAGCAGCTTGGTGGGGGCCACTGAAGCTTTCTTT. Translated, it gives CASSLVGATEAFF.